One sample yielded the 21 T cell receptor beta chains listed below, sequenced in a study of blood T cells in healthy people across ages. Then a second PCR, running about 6 to 12 cycles, was carried out with a sample-barcoded 5' primer and a J-beta primer mix. TCRdb reanalysed the 5' RACE reads using MiXCR and keeps one entry per CDR3 protein. The table lists approximately 700,000 distinct CDR3 sequences, approximately 31% of them singletons, with 15% in the top ten. Sequencing used blood. These receptors all come from a woman aged 80 or over in good health.

This chain joins TRBV29-1 and TRBJ2-3; D might be TRBD1 or TRBD2, each matching 5 bases. The CDR3 runs to 13 residues. Germline V gives CDR1 SQVTM, CDR2 ANQGSEA. Trimming removed 8 bases at V and 0 bases at J, with 12 bases between. The CDR3 sequence: CSLRGGSTDTQYF. In DNA, the CDR3 is TGCAGCCTACGGGGCGGGAGCACAGATACGCAGTATTTT.

The chain recombines TRBV18 with TRBJ2-5; possibly TRBD1 for D (7 bases). The J call may be mistaken, given a closer DNA end match to TRBJ2-7. The V gene's germline CDR1 is KGHSH and CDR2 LQKENI. This CDR3 is built from 15 residues. The CDR3 DNA reads as TGTGCCAGCTCCGCCGAGGACGGGGGACAGTCCGAGCAGTACTTC. Translation gives CASSAEDGGQSEQYF.

A word on this clonotype: A read error may be the cause here, since a much bigger clone is one base away. This sequence joins TRBV12-3 or TRBV12-4 and TRBJ1-1, with 7 bases that match TRBD1. CDR3 length: 17 amino acids. Trimming cost V 6 bases and J 3 bases; bases outside gene matches: 16. The DNA for the CDR3 is TGTGCCAGCAGCCAAGGGGGTCCAGGGGGTCAGGACACTGAAGCTTTCTTT. Encoded protein: CASSQGGPGGQDTEAFF.

This sequence joins TRBV29-1 and TRBJ1-2; D gene uncertain. There are 11 residues in the CDR3. Trimming removed 6 bases at V and 6 bases at J, with 11 bases between. The germline CDR1 and CDR2 sequences are SQVTM and ANQGSEA. CDR3 bases: TGCAGCGTCGGAAAGGATCATGGCTACACCTTC. This sequence encodes CSVGKDHGYTF.

This clonotype was recorded at least ten times. V is TRBV7-3 and J is TRBJ2-5; the D call may be TRBD1 or TRBD2 (5 bases each). The CDR3 runs 15 residues. Trimming cost V 4 bases and J 3 bases, with 15 bases left between them. The germline V gene encodes CDR1 SGHTA and CDR2 FQGTGA. The CDR3: CASSWSGTEKETQYF. The CDR3 DNA sequence: TGTGCCAGCAGCTGGTCCGGGACCGAGAAAGAGACCCAGTACTTC.

Ten or more counts support this clonotype. The chain employs TRBV12-3 or TRBV12-4 and TRBJ2-3; the D gene is possibly TRBD2 (5 bases). The CDR3 runs to 13 residues. Trimming removed 6 bases from V and 5 bases from J, with 12 bases in between. The CDR3 coding sequence is TGTGCCAGCAGACCCGTTGCGGGAGATACGCAGTATTTT. Translating gives CASRPVAGDTQYF.

This clonotype occurred many times. This sequence joins TRBV20-1 and TRBJ1-1; D perhaps matches TRBD1 (6 bases). The CDR3 is made up of 14 amino acids. Germline CDR1 and CDR2: DFQATT and SNEGSKA (reference sequence). The germline V and J ends were trimmed by 5 bases and 3 bases, with 16 bases remaining between them. CDR3 sequence: CSALTGSRDTEAFF. The CDR3 DNA reads TGCAGTGCTCTTACAGGGAGTAGGGACACTGAAGCTTTCTTT.

Many counts were recorded for this clonotype. This chain links TRBV9 with TRBJ1-2; D is ambiguous. The CDR3 totals 15 residues. The V end lost 3 bases, the J end lost 2 bases, and 14 bases lay between the germline ends. The germline V gene encodes CDR1 SGDLS and CDR2 YYNGEE. CDR3 DNA: TGTGCCAGCAGCGCAGTCTTAGGGAGGAACTATGGCTACACCTTC. Encoded protein: CASSAVLGRNYGYTF.

The chain uses TRBV4-1 and TRBJ2-5; 8 positions match TRBD2. From germline, CDR1 is MGHRA and CDR2 YSYEKL. The trim removed 3 bases at V and 11 bases at J, leaving 14 bases unmatched. This CDR3 contains 15 residues. CDR3 protein: CASSHPGLVTQEQYF. DNA for the CDR3: TGCGCCAGCAGCCACCCGGGACTAGTAACGCAGGAGCAGTACTTC.

This clonotype was found many times. The genes are TRBV19 and TRBJ2-6; no clear D gene. V was shortened by 7 bases and J by 4 bases, with 11 bases between the two germline ends. Germline CDR1 LNHDA, CDR2 SQIVND (reference sequence). The CDR3 consists of 14 residues. The CDR3 sequence: CASILMGGANVLTF. The CDR3 DNA reads as TGTGCCAGTATCCTCATGGGGGGGGCCAACGTCCTGACTTTC. Full variable domain (rest looked up from reference TRBV19 and TRBJ2-6): DGGITQSPKYLFRKEGQNVTLSCEQNLNHDAMYWYRQDPGQGLRLIYYSQIVNDFQKGDIAEGYSVSREKKESFPLTVTSAQKNPTAFYLCASILMGGANVLTFGAGSRLTVL.

This clonotype appeared once. One end of the junction is discordant with germline, which a read error may explain. The chain has TRBV18 and TRBJ2-5, with unresolved D. The CDR3 runs to 17 residues. Germline assignment: CDR1 KGHSH and CDR2 LQKENI. The CDR3 sequence: CASSPAQLTRYQGTQYF. The CDR3, as DNA: TGTGCCAGCTCACCAGCACAGCTTACCAGGTACCAAGGGACCCAGTACTTC.

This clonotype was found many times. This sequence joins TRBV12-3 or TRBV12-4 and TRBJ1-4; D gene ambiguous. The CDR3 consists of 13 residues. V was clipped by 1 base and J by 5 bases, with 5 bases between them. The DNA for the CDR3 is TGTGCCAGCAGTTTAGGGGCGAATGAAAAACTGTTTTTT. Amino acids: CASSLGANEKLFF.

V and J are TRBV4-2 and TRBJ2-1; TRBD2 matches 11 bases. Trimming removed 1 base from V and 9 bases from J; junction bases left unmatched: 11. CDR1 and CDR2 (germline): LGHNA, YNFKEQ. This CDR3 contains 17 residues. In nucleotides, the CDR3 is TGTGCCAGCAGCCAAGGTGGAGTAGCGGGGGGGCAAGGTGAGCAGTTCTTC. It codes for CASSQGGVAGGQGEQFF.

This clonotype turned up a few times. The rearrangement joins TRBV20-1 to TRBJ2-7; maybe TRBD2 (6 bases). V dropped 3 bases and J dropped 10 bases, with 16 bases sitting between them. Germline V gives CDR1 DFQATT, CDR2 SNEGSKA (reference sequence). CDR3 length equals 12 residues. CDR3 sequence: CSARATGVTQYF. The CDR3 coding sequence is TGCAGTGCTAGGGCAACGGGGGTAACCCAGTACTTC.

Regarding this clonotype: A much more abundant neighbour one base away suggests this may be a read error. The chain combines TRBV7-9 with TRBJ2-5; weak D call: TRBD2 (5 bases). The CDR3 sequence is 11 residues long. CDR1 and CDR2 from the germline V gene are SEHNR and FQNEAQ (reference sequence). Trimming removed 1 base at V and 11 bases at J, with 8 bases between. This CDR3 reads CASSLDGGQYF. The DNA for the CDR3 is TGTGCCAGCAGCTTAGATGGCGGGCAGTACTTC.

The chain carries TRBV19 and TRBJ2-1; a possible D gene is TRBD2 (7 bases). Germline CDR1 and CDR2: LNHDA and SQIVND (reference sequence). Trimming removed 0 bases at V and 7 bases at J, with 13 bases between. This CDR3 comprises 15 residues. The chain's CDR3 is CASSIERGRGNEQFF. The CDR3 DNA sequence: TGTGCCAGTAGTATAGAGCGGGGGCGCGGGAATGAGCAGTTCTTC.

This clonotype was recorded a few times. The chain has TRBV2 and TRBJ2-4; D unresolved. In germline, CDR1 is SNHLY, CDR2 FYNNEI. V lost 5 bases, J lost 0 bases, and 11 bases lay in between. The CDR3 has 15 amino acids. CDR3 amino acids: CASSKGRIAKNIQYF. In nucleotides, the CDR3 is TGTGCCAGCAGTAAAGGACGTATAGCCAAAAACATTCAGTACTTC.

The chain links TRBV30 to TRBJ1-2, with 8 positions matching TRBD1. Germline-derived CDR1 and CDR2 are GTSNPN and SVGIG (reference sequence). V was pared by 4 bases and J by 10 bases, with 8 bases of the junction left unmatched. The CDR3 has 12 amino acids. CDR3 nucleotides: TGTGCCTGGATAGAGACAGGGGTTTTCTACACCTTC. Protein sequence: CAWIETGVFYTF. The full variable domain, its missing parts supplied by reference TRBV30 and TRBJ1-2, is SQTIHQWPATLVQPVGSPLSLECTVEGTSNPNLYWYRQAAGRGLQLLFYSVGIGQISSEVPQNLSASRPQDRQFILSSKKLLLSDSGFYLCAWIETGVFYTFGSGTRLTVV.

The V and J genes are TRBV3-1 and TRBJ2-5, with a possible D match to TRBD2 (5 bases). CDR1 is LGHDT and CDR2 is YNNKEL in the germline V gene (reference sequence). The V end lost 0 bases, the J end lost 13 bases, and 21 bases lay between the germline ends. This CDR3 has 15 residues. CDR3 protein: CASSQEGGFYNERYF. CDR3 nucleotide sequence: TGTGCCAGCAGCCAAGAAGGAGGCTTTTACAATGAGCGGTACTTC.

The V call is TRBV5-1, the J call TRBJ2-1; TRBD2 aligns across 9 bases. V shed 4 bases and J 6 bases; nucleotides not matched to a gene: 11. The germline V gene encodes CDR1 SGHRS and CDR2 YFSETQ. There are 16 residues in the CDR3. The CDR3 DNA reads TGCGCCAGCAGCCGCGGAGCGGGGGGCCGGAGCAATGAGCAGTTCTTC. This sequence encodes CASSRGAGGRSNEQFF. The full variable domain, in which reference TRBV5-1 and TRBJ2-1 provide the parts outside the CDR3, is KAGVTQTPRYLIKTRGQQVTLSCSPISGHRSVSWYQQTPGQGLQFLFEYFSETQRNKGNFPGRFSGRQFSNSRSEMNVSTLELGDSALYLCASSRGAGGRSNEQFFGPGTRLTVL.

This clonotype was counted at least ten times. V and J are TRBV5-6 and TRBJ2-7; D remains unclear. The germline V gene has CDR1 SGHDT and CDR2 YYEEEE. V was pared by 3 bases and J by 3 bases, with 16 bases between. The CDR3 length is 15 residues. The CDR3 nucleotides read TGTGCCAGCAGCTCCGTCGTCGACCTCAACTACGAGCAGTACTTC. Protein sequence: CASSSVVDLNYEQYF.